This T cell receptor beta chain was captured by sequencing in a study of blood T cells in healthy people across ages. Regarding the study as a whole: The fall in TCR beta diversity per million T cells was roughly linear with age.

Many counts were recorded for this clonotype. What it binds is not known. Alongside a J-beta primer mix, a sample-barcoded 5' primer served in a second PCR lasting roughly 7 to 11 cycles. A tag from a template-switch adaptor with 12 random nucleotides marked each cDNA molecule. TCRdb redid the calling of the 5' RACE reads with MiXCR, one entry per CDR3 protein. The sample carries hundreds of thousands of distinct CDR3 sequences, around 38% recorded once. There were at least 6 micrograms of total RNA extracted from every sample. The sequenced material came from blood. The origin of this receptor is a man at least 80 years old in good health.

DNA of the CDR3: TGCAGTGCGAGCGGACAGTCGGGGAGAGTAAGCAATGAGCAGTTCTTC. Amino acid sequence: CSASGQSGRVSNEQFF. The gene calls are TRBV20-1 and TRBJ2-1; the D gene is possibly TRBD1 (6 bases). The CDR3 is made up of 16 amino acids. V lost 6 bases, J lost 6 bases, and 24 bases lay in between. Germline loops: CDR1 DFQATT, CDR2 SNEGSKA (reference sequence).